This entry lists 4 T cell receptor beta chains sequenced from one sample in a study of naive and memory T cell subsets. No cognate antigen is known for these TCRs. General study findings and limits: Naive repertoires, especially CD8, held a few larger clonotypes, possibly memory cells re-expressing CD45RA.

Both TRBC1 and TRBC2 were covered by a beta constant-region primer of two equimolar oligonucleotides. Nested alpha and beta constant-region primers with the SP2 primer drove four PCR rounds on ligated cDNA. MiXCR, run by TCRdb on the UMI-ligation and nested PCR reads, gives a single entry per CDR3 protein. The sample lists some 110,000 distinct CDR3 sequences, about 14% occurring once. Source material: naive CD8+ T cells from blood. The receptors stem from a human donor in good health.

This chain joins TRBV20-1 and TRBJ2-3; 7 bases agree with TRBD1. Germline CDR1 and CDR2: DFQATT and SNEGSKA (reference sequence). The junction had 8 bases not matched to a gene; V was cut back by 3 bases and J by 2 bases. The CDR3 length is 15 residues. The CDR3 spells CSASRTGGITDTQYF. CDR3 DNA: TGCAGTGCTAGTCGGACAGGAGGCATCACAGATACGCAGTATTTT.

In this sample, this clonotype turned up many times. The chain has TRBV20-1 and TRBJ1-6; 9 positions match TRBD1. The germline V gene has CDR1 DFQATT and CDR2 SNEGSKA (reference sequence). The CDR3 covers 19 residues. The V gene end was trimmed by 6 bases and the J gene end by 0 bases; junction bases not matched to a gene: 15. The CDR3 DNA follows: TGCAGTGCCCCCCCCCGAGACAGGGGGTATAGCTCCTATAATTCACCCCTCCACTTT. It specifies CSAPPRDRGYSSYNSPLHF.

The rearrangement joins TRBV20-1 to TRBJ2-1; TRBD2 agrees at 13 bases. V lost 3 bases, J lost 8 bases, and 4 bases stayed unmatched. This CDR3 has 14 residues. Germline assignment: CDR1 DFQATT and CDR2 SNEGSKA (reference sequence). The CDR3 region is CSARGLAGLHEQFF. The CDR3 nucleotides are TGCAGTGCTAGGGGACTAGCGGGATTGCATGAGCAGTTCTTC.

In its sample, this clonotype was seen a few times. This chain joins TRBV7-3 and TRBJ1-1; 12 bases are shared with TRBD1. J was trimmed by 0 bases and V by 5 bases; bases with no gene match: 4. This CDR3 has 16 residues. Germline V gives CDR1 SGHTA, CDR2 FQGTGA. In nucleotides, the CDR3 is TGTGCCAGCAGCGAAGGGACAGGGGGCATGAACACTGAAGCTTTCTTT. Translated, it gives CASSEGTGGMNTEAFF. The variable domain in full, with the rest retrieved from reference TRBV7-3 and TRBJ1-1, is GAGVSQTPSNKVTEKGKYVELRCDPISGHTALYWYRQSLGQGPEFLIYFQGTGAADDSGLPNDRFFAVRPEGSVSTLKIQRTERGDSAVYLCASSEGTGGMNTEAFFGQGTRLTVV.